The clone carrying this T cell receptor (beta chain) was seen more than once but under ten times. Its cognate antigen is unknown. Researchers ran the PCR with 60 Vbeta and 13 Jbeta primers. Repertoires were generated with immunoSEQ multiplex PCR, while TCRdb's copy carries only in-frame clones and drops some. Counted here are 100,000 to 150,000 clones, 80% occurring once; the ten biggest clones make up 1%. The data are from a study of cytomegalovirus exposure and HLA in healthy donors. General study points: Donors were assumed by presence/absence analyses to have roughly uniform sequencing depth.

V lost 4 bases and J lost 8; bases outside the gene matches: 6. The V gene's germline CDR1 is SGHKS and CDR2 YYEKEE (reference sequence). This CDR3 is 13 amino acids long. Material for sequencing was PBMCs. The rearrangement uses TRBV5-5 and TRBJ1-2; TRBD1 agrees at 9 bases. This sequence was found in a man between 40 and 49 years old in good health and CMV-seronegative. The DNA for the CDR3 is TGTGCCAGCAGCCTACAGGGGGCGGAGGGCTACACCTTC. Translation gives CASSLQGAEGYTF.